The table lists the clone carrying this T cell receptor (beta chain) with a count of one. Its specificity is unknown. The data stem from a study of CD8 T cells in Susac syndrome. In the study overall: When their blood was taken, patients with Susac syndrome were therapy-naive, taking corticosteroids, or taking intravenous immunoglobulin alone. Study-level findings and limits: The study recognized that its TCR sequencing and HLA analysis covered a relatively small number of individuals.

Reverse transcription used about 0.5 to 1 ug RNA and random hexamers. TCR beta CDR3 was amplified by immunoSEQ multiplex PCR. This amplification extended across 54 Vbeta and 13 Jbeta segments. TCRdb re-analysed the immunoSEQ multiplex PCR reads in MiXCR, keeping a single row per CDR3 protein. The repertoire includes about 100,000 distinct CDR3 sequences, 95% of them detected once, and 0.3% sits in the top ten. CDR3 length equals 12 residues. CDR1 and CDR2 (germline): DFQATT, SNEGSKA (reference sequence). The sequencing input was CD8+ T cells from PBMCs. The rearrangement joins TRBV20-1 to TRBJ2-2; D uncertain. This receptor was obtained from a human donor with Susac syndrome. As DNA, the CDR3 is TGCCCGACGGACCGCCACACCGGGGAGCTGTTTTTT. Its translation is CPTDRHTGELFF.